This T cell receptor beta chain was identified during a study of post-analysis software for immune sequencing data. Trimming took 4 bases from V and 1 from J, leaving 14 bases between them. There are 15 residues in the CDR3. CDR1 is SGHRS and CDR2 is YFSETQ in the germline V gene. Prepared libraries of TCR beta cDNA carried unique molecular identifiers. A population of roughly 1 to 11 million T cells gave rise to approximately 530,000 cDNA molecules. TCRdb reprocessed the PCR reads with MiXCR, giving one entry per CDR3 protein. The sample has fewer than 550,000 distinct CDR3 sequences, 34% seen once. A remark on this clonotype: Its antigen remains unidentified.

Study-wide results and limits: The five TRBV segments detected at higher frequency in patients than in controls included TRBV5-6, TRBV5-1 and TRBV20-1.

The sequenced sample was blood. This clonotype was sampled from a girl aged 2-17 years with multiple sclerosis. The chain couples TRBV5-1 to TRBJ2-5, with D perhaps matching TRBD1 (6 bases). CDR3 in amino acids: CASSKDSTLQETQYF. The CDR3 DNA reads TGCGCCAGCAGCAAGGACAGTACCCTCCAAGAGACCCAGTACTTC.